These T cell receptor beta chains were read from a single sample in a study of T cell responses to AZD1222 COVID-19 vaccine. Sequencing used immunoSEQ multiplex PCR; TCRdb keeps in-frame clones, though not all of them. The table includes 120,000 or so clones, 85% to 90% detected once. This specimen was peripheral blood, taken 28 days after the second AZD1222 dose. The receptors here all came from an adult who received the AZD1222 COVID-19 vaccine. The CDR3 runs from the conserved cysteine through the conserved F or W.

v_gene,CDR3aa
TRBV6-5,CASKEDGTRGQPQHF
TRBV5-4,CASSPPGRENTGELFF
TRBV28,CASSLLGTATYEQYF
TRBV4-2,CASSQGPSSGEQYF
TRBV28,CASSDSFSGYTF
TRBV7-9,CASSLQETQYF
TRBV4-3,CASSLGQGYEQYF
TRBV9,CASSVAQGLAGGRTWETQYF
TRBV24-1,CATSDVGRDYGYTF
TRBV19,CASSPLTSTAPYEQYF
TRBV2,CASSERGRNTDTQYF
TRBV7-9,CASSLGRSGANVLTF
TRBV4-3,CASSRARDTYGYTF
TRBV28,CASSLYLGQENYGYTF
TRBV4-2,CASSPASTDTQYF
TRBV27,CASSLITGTGANVLTF
TRBV27,CASFSSSYEQYF
TRBV4-1,CASSPLAGGPPDTQYF
TRBV29-1,CSVEWWDKMSDTQYF
TRBV28,CASSSPAGGPIYEQFF
TRBV6-5,CASSYSRGWYGTEAFF
TRBV2,CASSDNRAGQPQHF
TRBV5-4,CASSMDRGYEQYF
TRBV28,CASSLYEQGPLDF
TRBV29-1,CSVPRGLYGYTF
TRBV7-9,CASSATPGLTYSGANVLTF
TRBV4-1,CASSQDFGQGTYEQYF
TRBV6-5,CASSYASAGGPYEQYF
TRBV7-9,CASTTEGETQYF
TRBV6-5,CASRLAGVSGELFF
TRBV9,CASGRDNSNQPQHF
TRBV19,CASSRQSSGNTIYF
TRBV2,CASSERRGIRGYEQYF
TRBV6-5,CASSYYLGLTYEQYF
TRBV10-1,CASSESLAGGWPTQYF
TRBV5-4,CASSFDRGQREQYF
TRBV13,CASSGREGNEQYF
TRBV28,CASTNRLVREQYF
TRBV7-9,CASSFLGGGTEAFF
TRBV19,CASSKIAGGRTDTQYF
TRBV27,CASRGPRYEQYF
TRBV4-2,CASSHSLGASGKSGGEQYF
TRBV9,CASSVGIMGVDYEQYF
TRBV7-9,CASSYRGGATGEQFF
TRBV11-3,CASSLDFLASGVIQETQYF
TRBV15,CAISKSGGTANTEAFF
TRBV7-2,CASSLDRFNEQFF
TRBV23-1,CASSQSRRQMKIANTGELFF
TRBV19,CASSKGLAGGTSTDTQYF
TRBV11-2,CASSSGPIPDPEHF
TRBV19,CATSGQPYEAFF
TRBV6-2/TRBV6-3,CASSYRKGRETQYF
TRBV30,CAWSPETGTNEKLFF
TRBV5-1,CASSLVGTKRLEQYF